The T cell receptor beta chain under discussion was sequenced for a study of blood T cell repertoires in COVID-19. Whole-study context: Both acute and convalescent COVID-19 samples were obtained from the United States, Italy and Spain. PBMCs, B-cell-depleted T cells, or T cells were the source of the cDNA or gDNA that made up the material.

In its sample, this clone was seen a few times. The data were produced by immunoSEQ multiplex PCR, yet TCRdb's version contains in-frame clones alone and is incomplete. The sample yields some 490,000 clones, approximately 83% seen once. Deletions cut 11 bases from V and 8 bases from J, with 16 bases between. CDR1 and CDR2 from the germline V gene are SEHNR and FQNEAQ (reference sequence). The CDR3 length is 12 residues. This rearrangement joins TRBV7-9 to TRBJ2-1, with D tentatively TRBD1 (5 bases). This sequence was found in a human donor in a cohort sampled during active COVID-19. Input material: peripheral blood. CDR3 coding DNA: TGTGCCGGCACAACCCAGGGTCATGAGCAGTTCTTC. Translation: CAGTTQGHEQFF.